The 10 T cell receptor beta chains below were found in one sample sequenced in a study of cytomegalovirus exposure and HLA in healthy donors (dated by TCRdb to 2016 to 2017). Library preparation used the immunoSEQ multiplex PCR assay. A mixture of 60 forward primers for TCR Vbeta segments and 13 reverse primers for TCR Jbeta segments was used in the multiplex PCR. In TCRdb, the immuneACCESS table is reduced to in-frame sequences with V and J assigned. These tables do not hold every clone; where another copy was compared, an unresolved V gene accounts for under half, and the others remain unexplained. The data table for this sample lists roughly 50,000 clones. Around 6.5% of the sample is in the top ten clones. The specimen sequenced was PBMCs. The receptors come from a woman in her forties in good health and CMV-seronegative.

CDR3 loop: CAWSAGQGWSDTQYF. In DNA form, the CDR3 reads TGTGCCTGGAGTGCGGGACAGGGGTGGTCAGATACGCAGTATTTT. The chain combines TRBV30 with TRBJ2-3, with 10 positions matching TRBD1. From germline, CDR1 is GTSNPN and CDR2 SVGIG (reference sequence). This CDR3 spans 15 amino acids. With 1 base clipped from V and 4 bases from J, the junction kept 5 bases outside the gene matches.

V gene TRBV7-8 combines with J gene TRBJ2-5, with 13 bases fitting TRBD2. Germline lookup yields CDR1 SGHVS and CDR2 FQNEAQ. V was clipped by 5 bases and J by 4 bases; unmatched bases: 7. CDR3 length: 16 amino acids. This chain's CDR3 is CASSLLAGGPPETQYF. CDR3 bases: TGTGCCAGCAGCCTACTAGCGGGAGGGCCCCCAGAGACCCAGTACTTC.

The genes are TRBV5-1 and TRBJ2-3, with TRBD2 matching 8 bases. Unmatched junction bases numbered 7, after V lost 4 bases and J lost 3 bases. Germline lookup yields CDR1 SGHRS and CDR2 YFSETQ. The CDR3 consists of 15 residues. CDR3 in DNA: TGCGCCAGCAGCCCCCGGGAGGGTAGTACAGATACGCAGTATTTT. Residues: CASSPREGSTDTQYF. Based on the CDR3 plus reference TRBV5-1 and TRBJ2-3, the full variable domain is KAGVTQTPRYLIKTRGQQVTLSCSPISGHRSVSWYQQTPGQGLQFLFEYFSETQRNKGNFPGRFSGRQFSNSRSEMNVSTLELGDSALYLCASSPREGSTDTQYFGPGTRLTVL.

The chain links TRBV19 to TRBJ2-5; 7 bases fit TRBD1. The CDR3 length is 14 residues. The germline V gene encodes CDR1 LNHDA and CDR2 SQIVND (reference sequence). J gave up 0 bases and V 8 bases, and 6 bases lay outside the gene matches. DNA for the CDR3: TGTGCCAGTCAGGACAGGCAGTACCAAGAGACCCAGTACTTC. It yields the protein CASQDRQYQETQYF.

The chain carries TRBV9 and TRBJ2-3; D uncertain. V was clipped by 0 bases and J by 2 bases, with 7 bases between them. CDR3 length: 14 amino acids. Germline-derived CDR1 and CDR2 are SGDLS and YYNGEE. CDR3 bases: TGTGCCAGCAGCGTAGTATTAGCCACAGATACGCAGTATTTT. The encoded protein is CASSVVLATDTQYF.

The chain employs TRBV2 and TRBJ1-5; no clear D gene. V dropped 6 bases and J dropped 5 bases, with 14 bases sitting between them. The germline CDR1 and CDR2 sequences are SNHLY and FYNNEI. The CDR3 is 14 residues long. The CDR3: CASSAMGLDQPQHF. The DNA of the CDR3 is TGTGCCAGCAGCGCCATGGGCCTCGATCAGCCCCAGCATTTT.

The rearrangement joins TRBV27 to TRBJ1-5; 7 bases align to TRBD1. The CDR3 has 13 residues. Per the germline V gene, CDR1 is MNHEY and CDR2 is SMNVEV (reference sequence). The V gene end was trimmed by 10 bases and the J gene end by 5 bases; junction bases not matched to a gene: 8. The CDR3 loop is CATGQAPDQPQHF. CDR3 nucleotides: TGTGCCACCGGACAGGCCCCCGATCAGCCCCAGCATTTT.

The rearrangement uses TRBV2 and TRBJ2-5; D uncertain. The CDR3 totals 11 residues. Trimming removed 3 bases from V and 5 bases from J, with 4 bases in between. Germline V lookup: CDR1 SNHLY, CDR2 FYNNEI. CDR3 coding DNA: TGTGCCAGCAGTGATGAGGAGACCCAGTACTTC. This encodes CASSDEETQYF.

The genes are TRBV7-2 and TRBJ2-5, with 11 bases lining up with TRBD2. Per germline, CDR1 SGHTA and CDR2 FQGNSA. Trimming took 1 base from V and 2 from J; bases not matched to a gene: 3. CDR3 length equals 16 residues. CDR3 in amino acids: CASSLGASGGQETQYF. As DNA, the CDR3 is TGTGCCAGCAGCTTAGGGGCTAGCGGGGGGCAAGAGACCCAGTACTTC.

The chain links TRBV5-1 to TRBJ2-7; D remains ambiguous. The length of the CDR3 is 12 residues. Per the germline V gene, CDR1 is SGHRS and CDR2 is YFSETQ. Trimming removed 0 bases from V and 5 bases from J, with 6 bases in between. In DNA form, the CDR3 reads TGCGCCAGCAGCTTGGACAGCCACGAGCAGTACTTC. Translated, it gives CASSLDSHEQYF. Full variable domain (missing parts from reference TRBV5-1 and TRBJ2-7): KAGVTQTPRYLIKTRGQQVTLSCSPISGHRSVSWYQQTPGQGLQFLFEYFSETQRNKGNFPGRFSGRQFSNSRSEMNVSTLELGDSALYLCASSLDSHEQYFGPGTRLTVT.